Detailed here is one T cell receptor (beta chain). Its matching antigen is unknown. This sample is part of a study of T cell responses to AZD1222 COVID-19 vaccine. Losses at the gene ends were 4 bases for V and 0 bases for J; bases not matched to a gene: 0. Germline V gene sequence: CDR1 LGHDT, CDR2 YNNKEL (reference sequence). The CDR3 runs to 14 residues. This table comes from immunoSEQ multiplex PCR, and its TCRdb copy is limited to in-frame clones, with some not included. The sample lists around 80,000 clones, about 88% occurring once. Study-level points and caveats: Clonal diversity was possibly underestimated, and white British individuals and females predominated among donors. The span of vaccine-associated CD4 TCRs extended across spike, with dominance at 160-218 and 743-854.

The rearrangement joins TRBV3-1 (or the pseudogene TRBV3-2) to TRBJ1-1; 9 nucleotides match TRBD1. Sequenced here: peripheral blood, sampled on day 0 of AZD1222 vaccination. This TCR came from an adult in good health. This CDR3 is CASSRQGVNTEAFF. The CDR3 DNA reads TGTGCCAGCAGCCGACAGGGGGTGAACACTGAAGCTTTCTTT.